This T cell receptor (beta chain) was sequenced during a study of T cell responses to AZD1222 COVID-19 vaccine. Sequenced by immunoSEQ multiplex PCR; TCRdb stores in-frame clones only, minus some. The table lists 150,000 to 200,000 clones, roughly 92% of them singletons. Trimming pared 1 base from V and 0 bases from J, leaving 19 bases between. Germline CDR1 is MGHRA and CDR2 is YSYEKL. The CDR3 length is 20 residues. The chain combines TRBV4-1 with TRBJ1-6; tentative D call: TRBD1 (5 bases). This sample comprised peripheral blood, obtained on day 0 of AZD1222 vaccination. The clonotype originates from an adult in good health. The CDR3 coding sequence is TGCGCCAGCAGCCAAGTACCAGTCAGCGGGGGTAGCTCCTATAATTCACCCCTCCACTTT. This codes for CASSQVPVSGGSSYNSPLHF.